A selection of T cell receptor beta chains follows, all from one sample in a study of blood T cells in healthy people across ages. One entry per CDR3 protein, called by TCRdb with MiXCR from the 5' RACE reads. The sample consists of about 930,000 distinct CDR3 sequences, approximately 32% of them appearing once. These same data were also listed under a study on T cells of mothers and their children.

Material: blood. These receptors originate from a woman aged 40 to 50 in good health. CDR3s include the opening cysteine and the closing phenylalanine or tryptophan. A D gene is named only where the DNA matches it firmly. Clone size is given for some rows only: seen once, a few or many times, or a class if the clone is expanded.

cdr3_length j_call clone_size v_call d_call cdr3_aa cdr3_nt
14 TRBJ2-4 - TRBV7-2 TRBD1 CASSSRDRGEIQYF TGTGCCAGCAGCTCCCGGGACAGGGGGGAGATTCAGTACTTC
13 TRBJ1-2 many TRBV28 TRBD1 CASSLDRSLGYTF TGTGCCAGCAGTTTGGACAGGAGTCTAGGCTACACCTTC
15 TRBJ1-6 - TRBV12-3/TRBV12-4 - CASSFNNKINSPLHF TGTGCCAGCAGTTTTAACAACAAGATCAATTCACCCCTCCACTTT
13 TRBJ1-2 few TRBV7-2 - CASSSRAVGGYTF TGTGCCAGCAGCTCGCGCGCCGTGGGTGGCTACACCTTC
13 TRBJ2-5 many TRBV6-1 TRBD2 CASSATSAETQYF TGTGCCAGCAGTGCGACTAGCGCGGAGACCCAGTACTTC
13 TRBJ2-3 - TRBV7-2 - CASSRRSADTQYF TGTGCCAGCAGCCGGAGGTCCGCAGATACGCAGTATTTT
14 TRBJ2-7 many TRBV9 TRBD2 CASSVGGGTYEQYF TGTGCCAGCAGCGTAGGGGGAGGGACCTACGAGCAGTACTTC
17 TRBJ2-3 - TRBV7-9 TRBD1 CASSIRQGESIPDTQYF TGTGCCAGCAGCATACGCCAGGGGGAGAGCATTCCCGATACGCAGTATTTT
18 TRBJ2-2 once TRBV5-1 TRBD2 CASSLFASGGADTGELFF TGCGCCAGCAGCTTGTTTGCCAGCGGGGGGGCCGACACCGGGGAGCTGTTTTTT
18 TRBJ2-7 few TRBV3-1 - CASSQGRMTYTHSYEQYF TGTGCCAGCAGCCAAGGGCGTATGACCTATACCCACTCCTACGAGCAGTACTTC
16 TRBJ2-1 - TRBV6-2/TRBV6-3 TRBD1 CASSRTPGGADNEHFF TGTGCCAGCAGTAGGACCCCAGGGGGCGCGGACAATGAGCACTTCTTC
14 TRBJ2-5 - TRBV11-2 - CASSFRDGQETQYF TGTGCCAGCAGCTTCCGGGACGGTCAAGAGACCCAGTACTTC
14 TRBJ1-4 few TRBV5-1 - CASSPGQPNEKLFF TGCGCCAGCAGCCCCGGACAGCCTAATGAAAAACTGTTTTTT
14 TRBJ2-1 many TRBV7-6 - CASSLQQPPNEQFF TGTGCCAGCAGCTTACAACAACCCCCCAATGAGCAGTTCTTC
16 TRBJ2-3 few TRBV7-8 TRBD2 CASSLRLAGGLDTQYF TGTGCCAGCAGCCTCCGACTAGCGGGGGGGCTGGATACGCAGTATTTT
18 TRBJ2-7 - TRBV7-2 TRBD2 CASSLAPLAGASYNEQYF TGTGCCAGCAGCCTGGCCCCTTTAGCGGGGGCCTCCTACAATGAGCAGTACTTC
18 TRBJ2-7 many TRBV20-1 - CSARDIVKQGQTSYEQYF TGCAGTGCTAGAGATATTGTGAAGCAGGGGCAAACCTCCTACGAGCAGTACTTC
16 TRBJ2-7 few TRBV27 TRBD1 CASSPLGEGASYEQYF TGTGCCAGCAGTCCCCTCGGAGAGGGGGCCTCCTACGAGCAGTACTTC
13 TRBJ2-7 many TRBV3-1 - CASSRTRSYEQYF TGTGCCAGCAGCCGGACACGCTCCTACGAGCAGTACTTC
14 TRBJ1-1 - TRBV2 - CASHKTGLQIQAFF TGTGCCAGCCATAAAACAGGCCTACAGATTCAAGCTTTCTTT
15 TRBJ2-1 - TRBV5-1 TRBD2 CASSFPSGFYNEQFF TGCGCCAGCAGCTTCCCTAGCGGGTTTTACAATGAGCAGTTCTTC
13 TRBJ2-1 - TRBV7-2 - CASSLASYNGQFF TGTGCCAGCAGCTTAGCCAGCTACAATGGGCAGTTCTTC
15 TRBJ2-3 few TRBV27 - CASSLEGVSTDTQYF TGTGCCAGCAGTTTAGAAGGGGTTAGCACAGATACGCAGTATTTT
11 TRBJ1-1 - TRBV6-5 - CASNNGVEAFF TGTGCCAGCAACAACGGAGTTGAAGCTTTCTTT
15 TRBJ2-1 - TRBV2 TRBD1 CASSLWDRGRNEQFF TGTGCCAGCAGCTTGTGGGACAGGGGGCGGAATGAGCAGTTCTTC
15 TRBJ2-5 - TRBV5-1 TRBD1 CASSWGDRDQETQYF TGCGCCAGCAGCTGGGGGGACAGGGACCAAGAGACCCAGTACTTC
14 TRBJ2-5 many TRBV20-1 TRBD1 CSAVEGARRETQYF TGCAGTGCAGTCGAGGGGGCGAGAAGAGAGACCCAGTACTTC
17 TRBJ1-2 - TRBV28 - CASSLLGSYTLLDGYTF TGTGCCAGCAGCCTTCTGGGCAGCTACACCTTACTTGATGGCTACACCTTC
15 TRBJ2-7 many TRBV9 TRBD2 CASSVITTSIYEQYF TGTGCCAGCAGCGTTATAACGACTAGCATCTACGAGCAGTACTTC
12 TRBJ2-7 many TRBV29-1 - CSGLSAGLEQYF TGCAGCGGCCTTTCCGCAGGACTCGAGCAGTACTTC
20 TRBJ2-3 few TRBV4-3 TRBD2 CASSRLAGGDPSTSTDAQYF TGCGCCAGCAGCCGATTAGCGGGGGGGGACCCCAGCACTAGCACAGATGCGCAGTATTTT
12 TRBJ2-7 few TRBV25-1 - CASQTGSYEQYF TGTGCCAGCCAAACAGGGTCCTACGAGCAGTACTTC
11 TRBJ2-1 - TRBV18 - CASSPWDPQFF TGTGCCAGCTCACCATGGGACCCGCAGTTCTTC
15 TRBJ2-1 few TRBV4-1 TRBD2 CASTPRSGGGNEQFF TGCGCCAGCACCCCACGGAGCGGGGGGGGGAATGAGCAGTTCTTC
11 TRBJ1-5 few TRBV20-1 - CSAKGVQPQHF TGCAGTGCCAAAGGGGTTCAGCCCCAGCATTTT
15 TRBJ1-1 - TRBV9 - CASSVSGNGDTEAFF TGTGCCAGCAGCGTATCGGGGAACGGGGACACTGAAGCTTTCTTT
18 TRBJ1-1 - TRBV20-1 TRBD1 CSARAYRGSRHRNTEAFF TGCAGTGCTAGAGCATACAGGGGCTCCAGGCACAGGAACACTGAAGCTTTCTTT
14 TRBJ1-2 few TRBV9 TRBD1 CASSEGQTLYGYTF TGTGCCAGCAGCGAGGGACAGACCCTCTATGGCTACACCTTC
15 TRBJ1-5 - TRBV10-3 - CAISDGQVSNQPQHF TGTGCCATCAGTGACGGCCAGGTTAGCAATCAGCCCCAGCATTTT
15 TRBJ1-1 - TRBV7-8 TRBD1 CASGLAAGGGTEAFF TGTGCCAGCGGCTTAGCGGCAGGGGGAGGCACTGAAGCTTTCTTT
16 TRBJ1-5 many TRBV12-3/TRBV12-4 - CASSFSKRGGDQPQHF TGTGCCAGCAGTTTTTCCAAACGGGGCGGGGATCAGCCCCAGCATTTT
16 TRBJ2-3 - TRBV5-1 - CASSLIQGSSTDTQYF TGCGCCAGCAGCTTGATACAGGGATCTAGCACAGATACGCAGTATTTT
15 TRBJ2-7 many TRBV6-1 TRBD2 CASSEASTGLREQYF TGTGCCAGCAGTGAAGCTAGCACGGGACTACGAGAGCAGTACTTC
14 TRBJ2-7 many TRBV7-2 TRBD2 CASSPPGTSYEQYF TGTGCCAGCAGCCCTCCCGGGACTAGTTACGAGCAGTACTTC
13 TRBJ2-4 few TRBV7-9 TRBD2 CASSSSSGGLQYF TGTGCCAGCAGCTCCTCTAGCGGGGGGCTGCAGTACTTC